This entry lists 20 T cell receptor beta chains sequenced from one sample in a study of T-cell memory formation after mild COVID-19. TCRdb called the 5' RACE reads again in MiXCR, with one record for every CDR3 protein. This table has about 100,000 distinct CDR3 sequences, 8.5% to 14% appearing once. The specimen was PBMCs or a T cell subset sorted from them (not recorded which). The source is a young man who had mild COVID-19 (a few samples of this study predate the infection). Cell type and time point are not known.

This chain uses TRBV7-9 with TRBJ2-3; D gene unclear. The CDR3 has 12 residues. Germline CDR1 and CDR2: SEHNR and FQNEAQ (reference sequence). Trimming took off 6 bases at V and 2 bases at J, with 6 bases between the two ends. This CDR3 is CASRVFTDTQYF. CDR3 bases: TGTGCCAGCAGGGTTTTCACAGATACGCAGTATTTT.

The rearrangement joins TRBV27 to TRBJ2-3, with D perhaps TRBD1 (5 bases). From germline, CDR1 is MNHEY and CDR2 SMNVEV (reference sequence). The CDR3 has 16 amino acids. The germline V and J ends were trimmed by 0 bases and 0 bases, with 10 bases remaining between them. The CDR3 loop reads CASSLSAGSSTDTQYF. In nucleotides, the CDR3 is TGTGCCAGCAGTTTATCGGCAGGGTCTAGCACAGATACGCAGTATTTT.

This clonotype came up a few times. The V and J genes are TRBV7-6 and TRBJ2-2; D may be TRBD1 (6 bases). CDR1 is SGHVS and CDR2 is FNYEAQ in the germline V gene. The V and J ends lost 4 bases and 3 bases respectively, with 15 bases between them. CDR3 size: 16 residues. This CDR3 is CASSSDSLVDTGELFF. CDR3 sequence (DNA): TGTGCCAGCAGCTCGGACAGCCTGGTGGACACCGGGGAGCTGTTTTTT.

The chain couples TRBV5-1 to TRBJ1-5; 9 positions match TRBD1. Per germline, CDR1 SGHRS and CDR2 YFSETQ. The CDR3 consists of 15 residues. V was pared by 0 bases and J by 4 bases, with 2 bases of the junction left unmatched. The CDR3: CASSLGGQGNQPQHF. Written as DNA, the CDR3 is TGCGCCAGCAGCTTGGGGGGACAGGGAAATCAGCCCCAGCATTTT.

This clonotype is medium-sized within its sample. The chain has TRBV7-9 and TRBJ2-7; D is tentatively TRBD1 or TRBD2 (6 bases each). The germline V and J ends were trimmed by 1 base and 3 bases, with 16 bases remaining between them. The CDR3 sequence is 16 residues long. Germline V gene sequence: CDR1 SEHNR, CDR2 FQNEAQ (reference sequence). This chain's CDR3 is CASSLGGGLYNYEQYF. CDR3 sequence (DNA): TGTGCCAGCAGCTTAGGTGGGGGGCTCTACAACTACGAGCAGTACTTC.

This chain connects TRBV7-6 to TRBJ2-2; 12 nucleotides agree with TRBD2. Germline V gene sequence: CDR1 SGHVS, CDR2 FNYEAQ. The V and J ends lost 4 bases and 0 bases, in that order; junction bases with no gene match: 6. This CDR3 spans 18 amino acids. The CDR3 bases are TGTGCCAGCAGCTCCCAACTAGCGGGGGGTCCGAACACCGGGGAGCTGTTTTTT. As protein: CASSSQLAGGPNTGELFF.

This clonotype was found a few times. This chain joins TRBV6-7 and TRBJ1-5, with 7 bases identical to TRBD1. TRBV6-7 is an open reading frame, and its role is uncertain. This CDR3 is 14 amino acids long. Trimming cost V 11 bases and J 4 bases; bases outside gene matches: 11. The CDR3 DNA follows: TGTGCCGGGGCACAGGGGCGTGGAAATCAGCCCCAGCATTTT. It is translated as CAGAQGRGNQPQHF.

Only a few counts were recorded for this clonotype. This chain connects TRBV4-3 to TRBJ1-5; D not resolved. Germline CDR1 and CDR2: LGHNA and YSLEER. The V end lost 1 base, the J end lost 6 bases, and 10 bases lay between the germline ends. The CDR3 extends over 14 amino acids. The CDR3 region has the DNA TGCGCCAGCAGCCAAGCAAGGAGCTTTCAGCCCCAGCATTTT. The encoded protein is CASSQARSFQPQHF.

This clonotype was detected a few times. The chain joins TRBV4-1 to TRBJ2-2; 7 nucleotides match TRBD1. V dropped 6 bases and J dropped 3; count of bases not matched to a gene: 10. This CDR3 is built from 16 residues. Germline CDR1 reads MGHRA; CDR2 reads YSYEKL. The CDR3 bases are TGCGCCAGCAGGTTGACAGGGACCGAATACACCGGGGAGCTGTTTTTT. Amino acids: CASRLTGTEYTGELFF.

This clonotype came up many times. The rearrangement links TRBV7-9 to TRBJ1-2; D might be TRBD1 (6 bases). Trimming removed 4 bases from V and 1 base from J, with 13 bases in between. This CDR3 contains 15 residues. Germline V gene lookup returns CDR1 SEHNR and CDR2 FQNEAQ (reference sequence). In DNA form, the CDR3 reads TGTGCCAGCAGCTCTACAGGGAACCATAACTATGGCTACACCTTC. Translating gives CASSSTGNHNYGYTF.

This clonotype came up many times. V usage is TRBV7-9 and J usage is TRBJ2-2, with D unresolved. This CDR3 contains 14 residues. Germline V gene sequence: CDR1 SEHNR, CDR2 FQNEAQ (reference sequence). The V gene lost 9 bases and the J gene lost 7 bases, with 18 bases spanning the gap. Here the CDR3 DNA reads TGTGCCAGGTCGGACGCCCCACTGGGCGGGGAGCTGTTTTTT. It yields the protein CARSDAPLGGELFF.

This chain's CDR3 is CASSSGTAHQPQHF. DNA of the CDR3: TGTGCCAGCAGCTCCGGGACAGCACATCAGCCCCAGCATTTT. V gene TRBV7-8 combines with J gene TRBJ1-5; 7 bases line up with TRBD1. Per the germline V gene, CDR1 is SGHVS and CDR2 is FQNEAQ. The CDR3 covers 14 residues. V trimming: 4 bases; J trimming: 5 bases; junction bases outside the gene matches: 5.

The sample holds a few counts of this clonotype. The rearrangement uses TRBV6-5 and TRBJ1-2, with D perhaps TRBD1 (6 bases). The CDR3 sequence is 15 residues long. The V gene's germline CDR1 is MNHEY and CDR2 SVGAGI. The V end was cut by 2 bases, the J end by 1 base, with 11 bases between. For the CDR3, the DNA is TGTGCCAGCAGTTACGTCCCGGACAGTAACTATGGCTACACCTTC. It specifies CASSYVPDSNYGYTF.

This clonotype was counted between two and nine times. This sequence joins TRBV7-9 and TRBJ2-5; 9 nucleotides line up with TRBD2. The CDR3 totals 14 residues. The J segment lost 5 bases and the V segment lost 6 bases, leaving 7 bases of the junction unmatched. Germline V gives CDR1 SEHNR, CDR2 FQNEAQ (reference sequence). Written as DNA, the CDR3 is TGTGCCAGCAGGACCGGGACTAGCATGGAGACCCAGTACTTC. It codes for CASRTGTSMETQYF. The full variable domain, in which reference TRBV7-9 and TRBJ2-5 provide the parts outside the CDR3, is DTGVSQNPRHKITKRGQNVTFRCDPISEHNRLYWYRQTLGQGPEFLTYFQNEAQLEKSRLLSDRFSAERPKGSFSTLEIQRTEQGDSAMYLCASRTGTSMETQYFGPGTRLLVL.

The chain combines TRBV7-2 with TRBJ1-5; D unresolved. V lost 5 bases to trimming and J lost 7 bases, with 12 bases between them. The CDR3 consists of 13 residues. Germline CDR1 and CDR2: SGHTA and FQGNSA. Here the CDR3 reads CASSPHGSQPQHF. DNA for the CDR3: TGTGCCAGCAGCCCGCATGGAAGCCAGCCCCAGCATTTT.

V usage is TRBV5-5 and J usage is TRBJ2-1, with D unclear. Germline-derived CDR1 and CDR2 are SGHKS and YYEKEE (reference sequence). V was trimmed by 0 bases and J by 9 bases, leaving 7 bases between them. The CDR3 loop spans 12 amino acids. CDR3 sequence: CASSLGGPEQFF. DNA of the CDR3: TGTGCCAGCAGCTTGGGGGGTCCTGAGCAGTTCTTC.

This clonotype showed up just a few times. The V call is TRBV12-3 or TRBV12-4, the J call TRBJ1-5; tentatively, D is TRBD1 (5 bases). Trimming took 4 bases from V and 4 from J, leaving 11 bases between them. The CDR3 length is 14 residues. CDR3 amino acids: CASSSAGPNQPQHF. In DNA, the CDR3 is TGTGCCAGCAGTTCTGCAGGGCCTAATCAGCCCCAGCATTTT.

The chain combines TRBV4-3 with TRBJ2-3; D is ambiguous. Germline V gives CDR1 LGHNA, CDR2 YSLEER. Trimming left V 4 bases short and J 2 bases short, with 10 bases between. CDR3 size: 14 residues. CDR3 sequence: CASSPSGFTDTQYF. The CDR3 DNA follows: TGCGCCAGCAGCCCGTCCGGTTTCACAGATACGCAGTATTTT.

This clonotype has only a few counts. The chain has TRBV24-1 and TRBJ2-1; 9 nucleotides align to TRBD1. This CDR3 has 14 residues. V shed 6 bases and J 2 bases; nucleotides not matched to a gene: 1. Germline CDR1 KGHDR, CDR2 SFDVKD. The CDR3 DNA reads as TGTGCCACCAGTCACAGGGGGCCCTACAATGAGCAGTTCTTC. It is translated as CATSHRGPYNEQFF.

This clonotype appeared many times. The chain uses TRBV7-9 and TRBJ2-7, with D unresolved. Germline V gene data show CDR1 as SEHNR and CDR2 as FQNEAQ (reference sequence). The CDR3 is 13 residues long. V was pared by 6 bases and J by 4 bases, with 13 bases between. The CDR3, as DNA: TGTGCCAGCAGTTTACCCGATCATTACGAGCAGTACGTC. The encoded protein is CASSLPDHYEQYV.